Each of the 29 T cell receptor beta chains below was sequenced from the same sample in a study of cytomegalovirus exposure and HLA in healthy donors. Primers: 60 Vbeta forward and 13 Jbeta reverse. The protocol was immunoSEQ multiplex PCR, while the TCRdb copy is restricted to in-frame clones and leaves out a portion. This table has about 120,000 clones, roughly 80% appearing once. The sample taken for sequencing was PBMCs. The receptors here all came from a woman in her 40s in good health and CMV-seropositive.

This clone was seen just once. This chain joins TRBV30 and TRBJ1-5; D not certain. The V end was cut by 2 bases, the J end by 3 bases, with 17 bases between. Germline CDR1 and CDR2: GTSNPN and SVGIG (reference sequence). This CDR3 has 16 residues. In DNA, the CDR3 is TGTGCCTGGAGTACCTCCCCGGGAACCCTCAATCAGCCCCAGCATTTT. Amino acid sequence: CAWSTSPGTLNQPQHF.

The chain links TRBV13 to TRBJ1-2; 7 nucleotides align to TRBD1. The CDR3 sequence is 15 residues long. The germline V gene encodes CDR1 PRHDT and CDR2 FYEKMQ (reference sequence). V shed 1 base and J 7 bases; nucleotides not matched to a gene: 9. Written as DNA, the CDR3 is TGTGCCAGCAGCTTAGCCGACAGGGTCTGGAGTGGCTACACCTTC. Residues: CASSLADRVWSGYTF.

The rearrangement links TRBV19 to TRBJ1-5; a weak D match, TRBD1 (6 bases). V shed 7 bases and J shed 6 bases, with 13 bases lying between them. Germline CDR1 and CDR2: LNHDA and SQIVND (reference sequence). CDR3 length: 13 residues. CDR3 in amino acids: CASNRGNAQPQHF. CDR3 DNA sequence: TGTGCCAGTAATAGGGGGAACGCTCAGCCCCAGCATTTT.

The chain has TRBV5-6 and TRBJ2-3; D gene unclear. This CDR3 has 14 amino acids. The V and J ends lost 2 bases and 1 base respectively, with 8 bases between them. The germline gives CDR1 SGHDT, CDR2 YYEEEE. CDR3 nucleotides: TGTGCCAGCAGCTTTCAGACTGGCACAGATACGCAGTATTTT. Translating gives CASSFQTGTDTQYF.

The genes are TRBV7-6 and TRBJ2-7, with a possible D match to TRBD1 (5 bases). V lost 3 bases and J lost 3, with 12 bases in between. This CDR3 contains 14 residues. The V gene's germline CDR1 is SGHVS and CDR2 FNYEAQ. The CDR3: CASSFQGDGYEQYF. The CDR3 nucleotides are TGTGCCAGCAGCTTTCAGGGCGACGGCTACGAGCAGTACTTC.

The chain links TRBV7-3 to TRBJ1-1, with D maybe TRBD1 (6 bases). The V and J ends lost 6 bases and 11 bases respectively, with 19 bases between them. Germline V gene lookup returns CDR1 SGHTA and CDR2 FQGTGA. This CDR3 comprises 13 residues. The chain's CDR3 is CASSIKAGAAAFF. The CDR3 region has the DNA TGTGCCAGCAGTATCAAAGCAGGGGCTGCCGCTTTCTTT.

This clone was counted once. V and J are TRBV5-6 and TRBJ2-5, with 10 bases fitting TRBD1. The J call may be wrong; the DNA end is better matched by TRBJ2-7. The germline CDR1 and CDR2 sequences are SGHDT and YYEEEE. This CDR3 has 16 amino acids. The CDR3 protein is CASSLATGGIAYEQYF. The DNA for the CDR3 is TGTGCCAGCAGCTTGGCGACAGGGGGCATCGCCTACGAGCAGTACTTC.

The rearrangement joins TRBV7-9 to TRBJ2-1; D is perhaps TRBD1 (8 bases). The CDR3 runs to 15 residues. The V end lost 9 bases, the J end lost 2 bases, and 17 bases lay between the germline ends. The germline gives CDR1 SEHNR, CDR2 FQNEAQ (reference sequence). CDR3 DNA sequence: TGTGCCAGTAGAAAACAGGGGGGGGCCTACAATGAGCAGTTCTTC. Its translation: CASRKQGGAYNEQFF.

The chain recombines TRBV18 with TRBJ1-1; no clear D. The CDR3 covers 15 residues. V was pared by 1 base and J by 1 base, with 10 bases between. CDR1 and CDR2 from the germline V gene are KGHSH and LQKENI. CDR3 sequence reads: CASSPRSTGNTEAFF. Here the CDR3 DNA reads TGTGCCAGCTCACCACGGTCGACGGGGAACACTGAAGCTTTCTTT.

The rearrangement links TRBV5-1 to TRBJ1-1; D call uncertain. Germline V lookup: CDR1 SGHRS, CDR2 YFSETQ. The V end lost 1 base, the J end lost 1 base, and 8 bases lay between the germline ends. This CDR3 contains 14 residues. This CDR3 reads CASSLQDSNTEAFF. CDR3 in DNA: TGCGCCAGCAGCTTGCAGGACTCGAACACTGAAGCTTTCTTT.

The chain is built from TRBV6-1 and TRBJ2-7, with TRBD2 matching 8 bases. Germline V gene sequence: CDR1 MNHNS, CDR2 SASEGT. The CDR3 sequence is 15 residues long. The trim removed 4 bases at V and 0 bases at J, leaving 5 bases unmatched. The CDR3 DNA sequence: TGTGCCAGCAGTGTTAGACTAGCGTCCTCCTACGAGCAGTACTTC. This gives the protein CASSVRLASSYEQYF.

The chain carries TRBV5-1 and TRBJ2-3; tentative D call: TRBD2 (6 bases). CDR3 length: 15 residues. Germline V gene data show CDR1 as SGHRS and CDR2 as YFSETQ. With 2 bases removed from V and 5 bases from J, the gap between germline ends came to 15 bases. The CDR3 protein is CASSFGDFLKDTQYF. DNA for the CDR3: TGCGCCAGCAGCTTTGGGGACTTTTTGAAAGATACGCAGTATTTT.

The V call is TRBV10-2, the J call TRBJ2-2, with TRBD1 as a possible D gene (6 bases). In germline, CDR1 is WSHSY, CDR2 SAAADI. The CDR3 totals 14 residues. Trimming took 11 bases from V and 2 from J, leaving 15 bases between them. Here the CDR3 reads CALRTDFNTGELFF. The CDR3 DNA is TGCGCCCTCCGGACAGATTTTAACACCGGGGAGCTGTTTTTT.

CDR3 DNA: TGTGCCAGCAGAAGGAGGGCGGGAGGGCCGGGGGATACGCAGTATTTT. This encodes CASRRRAGGPGDTQYF. The gene calls are TRBV5-8 and TRBJ2-3, with 9 bases identical to TRBD2. Germline V gene lookup returns CDR1 SGHTS and CDR2 YDEGEE. This CDR3 spans 16 amino acids. The junction had 13 bases not matched to a gene; V was cut back by 5 bases and J by 6 bases.

A note on this clone: One end of the junction does not line up with germline, which may come from a read error. The CDR3: CSSSLGTAEEKLFF. CDR3 nucleotides: TGTTCCAGCAGCTTAGGGACAGCCGAGGAAAAACTGTTTTTT. This chain uses TRBV7-9 with TRBJ1-4; TRBD1 matches at 7 bases. Germline CDR1 reads SEHNR; CDR2 reads FQNEAQ (reference sequence). This CDR3 spans 14 amino acids.

V and J are TRBV7-3 and TRBJ2-5, with a possible D match to TRBD2 (5 bases). The CDR3 is 13 amino acids. Germline CDR1 is SGHTA and CDR2 is FQGTGA. V was cut by 2 bases and J by 5 bases, with 9 bases left in between. CDR3 coding DNA: TGTGCCAGCAGCTTATGGCCGGGGGAGACCCAGTACTTC. As protein: CASSLWPGETQYF.

This clone has more than one count but fewer than ten. One junction end disagrees with the germline gene, perhaps due to a read error. The chain carries TRBV4-2 and TRBJ2-7; 7 bases are shared with TRBD2. CDR3 length equals 13 residues. Germline CDR1 reads LGHNA; CDR2 reads YNFKEQ. CDR3 region: CASSQEVGLVGFF. CDR3 bases: TGTGCCAGCAGCCAAGAGGTCGGACTAGTGGGATTCTTC.

Concerning this clone: A read error may produce the germline difference seen at one junction end. The rearrangement links TRBV11-2 to TRBJ1-3; possible D gene TRBD1, 5 bases. Germline-derived CDR1 and CDR2 are SGHAT and FQNNGV. The CDR3 runs 16 residues. Here the CDR3 DNA reads TGTGCCAGCAGCTTAGACTTACAGGCAGCTGGAAACACTATATATTTT. Its translation: CASSLDLQAAGNTIYF.

The DNA for the CDR3 is TGTGCCAGCAGCTTCGGACTAGCGGCGAACAATGAGCAGTTCTTC. It codes for CASSFGLAANNEQFF. The chain is built from TRBV7-2 and TRBJ2-1, with 10 bases lining up with TRBD2. CDR3 length equals 15 residues. With V trimmed by 3 bases and J by 5 bases, 4 bases remained unmatched. Germline V gene lookup returns CDR1 SGHTA and CDR2 FQGNSA.

V is TRBV21-1 and J is TRBJ2-3; no check of the table's D call, TRBD1, against the DNA was made. TRBV21-1 is a pseudogene. This CDR3 region has 14 residues. The CDR3 reads CASNPTASTDTQYF. CDR3 bases: TGTGCCAGCAACCCGACAGCTAGCACAGATACGCAGTATTTT.

V is TRBV4-1 and J is TRBJ1-4; no clear D. Trimming stripped 4 bases from V and 3 bases from J, with 21 bases between. Germline assignment: CDR1 MGHRA and CDR2 YSYEKL. This CDR3 has 18 residues. CDR3 residues: CASSRFFAGPTPNEKLFF. In nucleotides, the CDR3 is TGCGCCAGCAGCCGATTCTTCGCGGGTCCTACGCCTAATGAAAAACTGTTTTTT.

The chain recombines TRBV20-1 with TRBJ1-2; D not certain. The CDR3 has 10 residues. Per germline, CDR1 DFQATT and CDR2 SNEGSKA (reference sequence). V was pared by 0 bases and J by 6 bases, with 2 bases between. In DNA, the CDR3 is TGCAGTGCTAGAGACGATGGCTACACCTTC. Its translation is CSARDDGYTF.

The chain couples TRBV30 to TRBJ1-4; TRBD1 matches at 8 bases. CDR1 GTSNPN and CDR2 SVGIG come from the germline V gene (reference sequence). This CDR3 has 12 amino acids. The trim removed 2 bases at V and 8 bases at J, leaving 1 base unmatched. CDR3 protein: CAWSQGAEKLFF. For the CDR3, the DNA is TGTGCCTGGAGTCAGGGGGCGGAAAAACTGTTTTTT.

This clone was counted a few times. This chain uses TRBV28 with TRBJ2-7; D is unresolved. V was pared by 6 bases and J by 4 bases, with 13 bases between. The CDR3 runs to 13 residues. Germline values: CDR1 MDHEN, CDR2 SYDVKM. The CDR3 here is CASSIEESYEQYF. The CDR3 DNA reads TGTGCCAGCAGCATCGAGGAGAGTTACGAGCAGTACTTC.

V gene TRBV6-1 combines with J gene TRBJ2-3, with 10 bases fitting TRBD2. This CDR3 has 14 amino acids. V trimming: 6 bases; J trimming: 2 bases; junction bases outside the gene matches: 2. Germline V lookup: CDR1 MNHNS, CDR2 SASEGT. The CDR3 nucleotides read TGTGCCAGCAGCGGGACTAGCGCCACAGATACGCAGTATTTT. Translation gives CASSGTSATDTQYF.

V gene TRBV7-9 combines with J gene TRBJ2-7; D remains ambiguous. CDR3 size: 14 residues. Trimming took off 3 bases at V and 3 bases at J, with 12 bases between the two ends. Germline V gene data show CDR1 as SEHNR and CDR2 as FQNEAQ (reference sequence). CDR3 nucleotide sequence: TGTGCCAGCAGCTTTGAGGTTTTAGGCTACGAGCAGTACTTC. Translation: CASSFEVLGYEQYF.

The chain recombines TRBV6-1 with TRBJ1-1; maybe TRBD1 (5 bases). The germline V gene has CDR1 MNHNS and CDR2 SASEGT. This CDR3 region has 14 residues. Between the trimmed V and J ends, which lost 10 bases and 5 bases, there was a span of 20 bases. CDR3 sequence: CATETMGGGTEAFF. The CDR3 bases are TGTGCCACCGAAACCATGGGGGGGGGAACTGAAGCTTTCTTT.

The rearrangement joins TRBV9 to TRBJ2-2, with D tentatively TRBD2 (7 bases). CDR1 is SGDLS and CDR2 is YYNGEE in the germline V gene. V was clipped by 3 bases and J by 5 bases, with 17 bases between them. The CDR3 has 16 amino acids. The CDR3 reads CASSAASGGGTGELFF. Here the CDR3 DNA reads TGTGCCAGCAGCGCGGCTAGCGGAGGGGGGACCGGGGAGCTGTTTTTT.

V gene TRBV11-2 combines with J gene TRBJ1-4; 9 nucleotides match TRBD1. The CDR3 totals 18 residues. The V gene end was trimmed by 4 bases and the J gene end by 3 bases; junction bases not matched to a gene: 12. CDR1 SGHAT and CDR2 FQNNGV come from the germline V gene. CDR3 sequence reads: CASSSPGQGMGANEKLFF. For the CDR3, the DNA is TGTGCCAGCAGCTCGCCGGGACAGGGCATGGGGGCTAATGAAAAACTGTTTTTT.